Shown below are 21 T cell receptor beta chains from a single sample sequenced in a study of early T cells in non-severe SARS-CoV-2 infection (dated by TCRdb to 2020 to 2023). Library preparation was by 5' RACE. Sequencing used a NextSeq 500. TCRdb trimmed the raw reads at Q25, called clones with MiXCR and kept productive beta chains. Every entry covers one CDR3 protein and lists the most common genes and DNA from its rows. This sample holds approximately 27,000 distinct CDR3 sequences; about 10% were observed only once. The ten largest clones capture around 13% of the sample. Specimen: whole blood. All receptors derive from an adult who was a healthcare worker with PCR-confirmed SARS-CoV-2 infection or an uninfected control (not recorded which).

The table lists this clonotype with many counts. As DNA, the CDR3 is TGTGCCAGCAGCCAAGAGGGGCTGCCTGGAAACACCATATATTTT. The encoded protein is CASSQEGLPGNTIYF. V and J are TRBV14 and TRBJ1-3, with a weak D call TRBD1 (5 bases). Between the trimmed V and J ends, which lost 0 bases and 2 bases, there was a span of 8 bases. Germline lookup yields CDR1 SGHDN and CDR2 FVKESK. The CDR3 totals 15 residues.

This clonotype was detected many times. The chain carries TRBV29-1 and TRBJ2-1; no clear D gene. Trimming took 5 bases from V and 8 from J, leaving 7 bases between them. The CDR3 runs to 10 residues. Germline CDR1 SQVTM, CDR2 ANQGSEA. Here the CDR3 reads CSVLNDEQFF. The CDR3 DNA reads TGCAGCGTTCTTAATGATGAGCAGTTCTTC.

In its sample, this clonotype was seen many times. This chain uses TRBV27 with TRBJ1-5; D is unresolved. The CDR3 consists of 14 residues. The germline gives CDR1 MNHEY, CDR2 SMNVEV (reference sequence). The germline V and J ends were trimmed by 6 bases and 0 bases, with 9 bases remaining between them. In nucleotides, the CDR3 is TGTGCCAGCAGCTTTGCTTATAGCAATCAGCCCCAGCATTTT. It translates to CASSFAYSNQPQHF.

This sequence joins TRBV27 and TRBJ1-4; D gene uncertain. The germline V and J ends were trimmed by 6 bases and 10 bases, with 18 bases remaining between them. This CDR3 comprises 14 residues. Germline CDR1 reads MNHEY; CDR2 reads SMNVEV (reference sequence). CDR3 sequence: CASRSGGIMGKLFF. The CDR3 DNA is TGTGCCAGCAGATCAGGAGGTATCATGGGAAAACTGTTTTTT. The whole variable domain, filled in from reference TRBV27 and TRBJ1-4, reads EAQVTQNPRYLITVTGKKLTVTCSQNMNHEYMSWYRQDPGLGLRQIYYSMNVEVTDKGDVPEGYKVSRKEKRNFPLILESPSPNQTSLYFCASRSGGIMGKLFFGSGTQLSVL.

This clonotype was detected ten times or more. The chain has TRBV29-1 and TRBJ1-1; TRBD1 is a possible D gene (6 bases). V lost 4 bases and J lost 0, with 15 bases in between. The CDR3 extends over 15 amino acids. CDR1 and CDR2 from the germline V gene are SQVTM and ANQGSEA. CDR3 in amino acids: CSVGAGGGMNTEAFF. The CDR3 bases are TGCAGCGTTGGGGCAGGAGGGGGGATGAACACTGAAGCTTTCTTT. Filled out from reference TRBV29-1 and TRBJ1-1, the complete variable domain reads SAVISQKPSRDICQRGTSLTIQCQVDSQVTMMFWYRQQPGQSLTLIATANQGSEATYESGFVIDKFPISRPNLTFSTLTVSNMSPEDSSIYLCSVGAGGGMNTEAFFGQGTRLTVV.

This clonotype was counted ten times or more. The chain links TRBV4-3 to TRBJ1-6; possibly TRBD1 for D (5 bases). Germline CDR1 is LGHNA and CDR2 is YSLEER. CDR3 length: 14 amino acids. Trimming pared 0 bases from V and 10 bases from J, leaving 10 bases between. The CDR3 sequence is CASSQDRVGSPLHF. The CDR3 DNA sequence: TGCGCCAGCAGCCAAGACAGGGTAGGGTCACCCCTCCACTTT.

With regard to this clonotype: Possible read error: a much larger clone is one base away. The chain joins TRBV7-2 to TRBJ1-3; the match to TRBD1 covers 8 bases. Germline CDR1 and CDR2: SGHTA and FQGNSA. V gave up 1 base and J gave up 4 bases; unmatched junction bases: 6. The CDR3 runs 16 residues. CDR3 coding DNA: TGTGCCAGCAGCTTAGAGGACACAGGGGGAGGAAACACCATATATTTT. This codes for CASSLEDTGGGNTIYF.

There are many counts of this clonotype. The V call is TRBV27, the J call TRBJ1-2; D is undetermined. CDR1 is MNHEY, CDR2 SMNVEV, per germline (reference sequence). V lost 5 bases to trimming and J lost 2 bases, with 9 bases between them. This CDR3 is built from 13 residues. This CDR3 is CASSTQTNYGYTF. The CDR3 DNA sequence: TGTGCCAGCAGTACACAGACGAACTATGGCTACACCTTC.

This clonotype was seen repeatedly, ten times or more. The chain links TRBV7-2 to TRBJ2-1, with D tentatively TRBD2 (6 bases). Germline values: CDR1 SGHTA, CDR2 FQGNSA. V lost 5 bases, J lost 5 bases, and 22 bases lay in between. The CDR3 runs 17 residues. CDR3 loop: CASSPPVGEVGNNEQFF. DNA for the CDR3: TGTGCCAGCAGCCCCCCCGTTGGGGAGGTAGGCAACAATGAGCAGTTCTTC.

This clonotype was observed many times. The J gene is TRBJ2-2, the V gene TRBV20-1; D is perhaps TRBD1 or TRBD2 (5 bases each). This CDR3 region has 16 residues. The V and J ends lost 3 bases and 3 bases respectively, with 17 bases between them. Germline lookup yields CDR1 DFQATT and CDR2 SNEGSKA (reference sequence). CDR3 in DNA: TGCAGTGCTAGGAGGCAGGGACCGTCCGACACCGGGGAGCTGTTTTTT. Translating it yields CSARRQGPSDTGELFF.

This clonotype was seen at least ten times. The chain recombines TRBV5-1 with TRBJ2-7; TRBD2 agrees at 11 bases. The CDR3 runs to 15 residues. Germline loops: CDR1 SGHRS, CDR2 YFSETQ. J lost 2 bases, V lost 2 bases, and 3 bases had no gene match. The CDR3 is CASSFGSGGAYEQYF. CDR3 bases: TGCGCCAGCAGCTTCGGTAGCGGGGGGGCCTACGAGCAGTACTTC.

This clonotype has only a few counts. The chain carries TRBV5-1 and TRBJ1-1; no clear D. Per germline, CDR1 SGHRS and CDR2 YFSETQ. Deletions cut 3 bases from V and 11 bases from J, with 14 bases between. The CDR3 runs to 12 residues. This CDR3 is CASSSPLDRAFF. For the CDR3, the DNA is TGCGCCAGCAGCTCTCCGCTGGATAGGGCTTTCTTT.

Ten or more counts support this clonotype. This rearrangement joins TRBV4-2 to TRBJ2-1; TRBD2 matches 7 bases. The V segment lost 1 base and the J segment 13 bases; nucleotides outside the gene matches: 10. The germline V gene has CDR1 LGHNA and CDR2 YNFKEQ. This CDR3 is 14 amino acids long. The DNA for the CDR3 is TGTGCCAGCAGCCAAGTGAGTGCGGGAGTATTTCAGTTCTTC. This codes for CASSQVSAGVFQFF.

The rearrangement uses TRBV7-9 and TRBJ1-5; 7 bases fit TRBD1. J gave up 5 bases and V 4 bases, and 5 bases lay outside the gene matches. The CDR3 spans 14 residues. CDR1 SEHNR and CDR2 FQNEAQ come from the germline V gene (reference sequence). The chain's CDR3 is CASSSDREHQPQHF. The DNA of the CDR3 is TGTGCCAGCAGCTCAGACAGGGAACATCAGCCCCAGCATTTT.

This clonotype was counted only a few times. Possible read error: a much larger clone is one base away. The chain joins TRBV5-4 to TRBJ2-5; D remains ambiguous. V shed 1 base and J shed 7 bases, with 5 bases lying between them. Germline V gives CDR1 SGHNT, CDR2 YYREEE (reference sequence). This CDR3 has 11 residues. The CDR3 nucleotides read TGTGCCAGCAGCTTGTTGGCGACCCAGTACTTC. Residues: CASSLLATQYF.

This clonotype occurred a few times. The V gene is TRBV6-5, the J gene TRBJ2-7; possible D gene TRBD2, 6 bases. The V end was cut by 5 bases, the J end by 5 bases, with 13 bases between. The CDR3 has 13 amino acids. The germline V gene has CDR1 MNHEY and CDR2 SVGAGI. The CDR3 is CASSRDSGNEQYF. The DNA for the CDR3 is TGTGCCAGCAGTCGGGACTCCGGGAACGAGCAGTACTTC.

This clonotype appeared many times. V and J are TRBV7-2 and TRBJ2-4, with D perhaps matching TRBD1 or TRBD2 (5 bases each). V gave up 5 bases and J gave up 0 bases, with 17 bases separating them. The V gene's germline CDR1 is SGHTA and CDR2 FQGNSA. The CDR3 contains 17 residues. In DNA, the CDR3 is TGTGCCAGCAGCCTATCAGGGACGTGGGGAGCCAAAAACATTCAGTACTTC. Encoded protein: CASSLSGTWGAKNIQYF.

This clonotype was detected ten times or more. The gene calls are TRBV29-1 and TRBJ1-1; D remains unclear. Germline V lookup: CDR1 SQVTM, CDR2 ANQGSEA. The CDR3 runs 11 residues. V was clipped by 4 bases and J by 7 bases, with 10 bases between them. As DNA, the CDR3 is TGCAGCGTTGCAGGAGACGTTGAAGCTTTCTTT. Its translation is CSVAGDVEAFF.

This clonotype came up many times. V usage is TRBV20-1 and J usage is TRBJ1-4; maybe TRBD1 (6 bases). The CDR3 is 14 residues long. Germline V gives CDR1 DFQATT, CDR2 SNEGSKA (reference sequence). V gave up 7 bases and J gave up 4 bases, with 16 bases separating them. As DNA, the CDR3 is TGCAGTGTTTCACAAGGGGGGGGTAATGAAAAACTGTTTTTT. Protein: CSVSQGGGNEKLFF.

This clonotype was found a few times. This chain connects TRBV30 to TRBJ1-6, with a weak D call TRBD1 (5 bases). CDR3 length: 14 residues. V lost 7 bases and J lost 3, with 13 bases in between. From germline, CDR1 is GTSNPN and CDR2 SVGIG (reference sequence). The DNA of the CDR3 is TGTGCCTACGCGGGGGTCCGCTATAATTCACCCCTCCACTTT. Translated: CAYAGVRYNSPLHF.

This clonotype was counted ten times or more. V and J are TRBV19 and TRBJ1-4; D remains ambiguous. The CDR3 sequence is 13 residues long. V was trimmed by 4 bases and J by 5 bases, leaving 8 bases between them. CDR1 is LNHDA and CDR2 is SQIVND in the germline V gene (reference sequence). The CDR3 loop is CASSRLMNEKLFF. CDR3 sequence (DNA): TGTGCCAGTAGTAGGTTAATGAATGAAAAACTGTTTTTT.